This T cell receptor beta chain is from a study of blood T cell repertoires in COVID-19. Whole-study context: In each case, the material was cDNA or gDNA derived from T cells, B-cell-depleted T cells, or PBMCs.

Followed over time, Seattle patients had been enrolled while infection was active. Assay: immunoSEQ multiplex PCR; the TCRdb copy retains only in-frame clones and omits some. The table shows 250,000 to 300,000 clones, with about 89% occurring only once. Germline V CDR1 and CDR2: LGHDT, YNNKEL (reference sequence). The V and J ends lost 1 base and 3 bases, in that order; junction bases with no gene match: 1. The CDR3 covers 14 residues. The receptor was derived from a woman between 25 and 40 years old with COVID-19, enrolled during active disease. Input material: peripheral blood. This chain uses TRBV3-1 (or the pseudogene TRBV3-2) with TRBJ2-5, with 8 bases that match TRBD1. CDR3 amino acids: CASSQAGGEETQYF. The CDR3 DNA reads TGTGCCAGCAGCCAAGCAGGGGGCGAAGAGACCCAGTACTTC.